The clone carrying this T cell receptor (beta chain) was seen a handful of times. The data were taken from a study of blood T cells in healthy people across ages. The ends were cut back, 1 base at V and 3 bases at J, with 7 bases in the middle. From germline, CDR1 is SGHTA and CDR2 FQGNSA. The CDR3 is made up of 15 amino acids. Then a second PCR, running roughly 6 to 12 cycles, was carried out with a sample-barcoded 5' primer and a J-beta primer mix. MiXCR, run by TCRdb on the 5' RACE reads, gives a single entry per CDR3 protein. There are some 1.1 million distinct CDR3 sequences in the sample; around two fifths occur only once, and 13% lies in the top ten.

The sequencing input was blood. The genes are TRBV7-2 and TRBJ1-6; D ambiguous. This TCR derives from a man aged 18 to 30 in good health. The CDR3 nucleotides read TGTGCCAGCAGCTTAGGACACCTCTATAATTCACCCCTCCACTTT. It specifies CASSLGHLYNSPLHF.